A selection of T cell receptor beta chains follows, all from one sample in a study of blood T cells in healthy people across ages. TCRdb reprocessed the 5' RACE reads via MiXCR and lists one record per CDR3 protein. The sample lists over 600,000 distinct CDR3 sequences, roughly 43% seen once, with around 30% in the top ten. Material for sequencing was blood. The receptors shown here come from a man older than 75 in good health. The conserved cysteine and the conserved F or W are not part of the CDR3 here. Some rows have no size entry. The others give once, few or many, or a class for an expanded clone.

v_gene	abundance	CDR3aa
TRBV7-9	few	ASSSLAGGDEQY
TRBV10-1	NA	ASCEARDSRYNEQF
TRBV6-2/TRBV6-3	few	ASSYSSPGRETQY
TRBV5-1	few	ASSLGPQVEQY
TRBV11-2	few	ASSLGLEQPQH
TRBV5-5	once	ASSFWRGYTDTQY
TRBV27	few	ASSLRPPQSSYEQY
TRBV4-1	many	ASSQGGNQETQY
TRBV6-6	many	ASSYVASTDTQY
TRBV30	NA	ACNRGRGANVLT
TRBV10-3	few	AAGTGSEQF
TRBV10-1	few	ASSESVGSGEQF
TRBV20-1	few	SASGTGVRNEQF
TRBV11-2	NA	ASSLEGTGTEQY
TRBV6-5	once	ASMGNSLSNEQY
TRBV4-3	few	ASSQGLVGTQY
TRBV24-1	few	ATRGTGELF
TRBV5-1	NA	TSSLSGTDAQY
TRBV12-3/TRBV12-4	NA	ASSSTTRKAYEQY
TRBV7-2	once	VSSSDRRDTQY
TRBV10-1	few	ASSGGQVYTDTQY
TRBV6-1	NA	ASSVEYRNSPLH
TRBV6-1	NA	ASSEEDVDGATQY
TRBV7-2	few	ASSPPGTGWDEQF
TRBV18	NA	ASSPAGQGVYEQY
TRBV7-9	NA	ASSRNEGAEQY
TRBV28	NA	ASSSSGRGDNEQF
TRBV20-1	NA	SARAANTGELF
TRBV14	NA	ASSQVLTGLGGYT
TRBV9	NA	ASSVGSGGGLAGVNEQF
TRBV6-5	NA	ASSRTSGSQYEQY
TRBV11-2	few	ASSPLRGAGETQY
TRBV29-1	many	SATGNANTEAF
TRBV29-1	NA	SARDRAANEQY
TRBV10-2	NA	ASSESNAGTRRHEQY
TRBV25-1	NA	ASSDSGRGYNEQF
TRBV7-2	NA	ASSSDRGNTEAF
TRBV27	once	ASSPTSGGPPYEQY
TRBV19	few	ASTIGAGETQY
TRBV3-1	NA	ASSQVITSGRPDTQY
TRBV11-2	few	ASSLVPGNGQPQH
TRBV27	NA	ASSSITGTGNNQPQH
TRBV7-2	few	ASSLGGGGDINNEQF
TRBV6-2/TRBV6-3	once	ASSGCYEQY
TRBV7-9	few	ASSLADGSGSPLH
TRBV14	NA	ASSQDSTGRGNTIY
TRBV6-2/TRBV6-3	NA	ASRALGLAGFPSYNEQF
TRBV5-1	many	ASSFFSGGGISGEQY
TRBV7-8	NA	ASSQQGRGTDTQY
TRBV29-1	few	SVGLGGDSTDTQY
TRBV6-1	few	ASSGQGAWDTQY
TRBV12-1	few	ASSFTSRGGGQF
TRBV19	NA	ASTPTVDSAGTDTQY
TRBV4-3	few	ASSRDSYTDTQY